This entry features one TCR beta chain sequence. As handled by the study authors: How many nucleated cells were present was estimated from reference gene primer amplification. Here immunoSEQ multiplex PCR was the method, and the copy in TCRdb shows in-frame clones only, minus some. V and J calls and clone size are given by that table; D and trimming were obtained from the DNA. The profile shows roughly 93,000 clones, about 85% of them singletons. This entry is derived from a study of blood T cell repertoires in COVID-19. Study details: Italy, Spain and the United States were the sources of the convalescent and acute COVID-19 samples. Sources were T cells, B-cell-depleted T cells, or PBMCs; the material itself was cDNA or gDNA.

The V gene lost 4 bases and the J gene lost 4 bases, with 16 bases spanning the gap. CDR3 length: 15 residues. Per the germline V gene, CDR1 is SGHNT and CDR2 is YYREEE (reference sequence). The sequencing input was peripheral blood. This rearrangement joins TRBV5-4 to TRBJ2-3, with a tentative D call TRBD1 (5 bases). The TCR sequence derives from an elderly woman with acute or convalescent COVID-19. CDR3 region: CASSVDPIGADTQYF. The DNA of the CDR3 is TGTGCCAGCAGCGTCGACCCAATAGGGGCAGATACGCAGTATTTT.